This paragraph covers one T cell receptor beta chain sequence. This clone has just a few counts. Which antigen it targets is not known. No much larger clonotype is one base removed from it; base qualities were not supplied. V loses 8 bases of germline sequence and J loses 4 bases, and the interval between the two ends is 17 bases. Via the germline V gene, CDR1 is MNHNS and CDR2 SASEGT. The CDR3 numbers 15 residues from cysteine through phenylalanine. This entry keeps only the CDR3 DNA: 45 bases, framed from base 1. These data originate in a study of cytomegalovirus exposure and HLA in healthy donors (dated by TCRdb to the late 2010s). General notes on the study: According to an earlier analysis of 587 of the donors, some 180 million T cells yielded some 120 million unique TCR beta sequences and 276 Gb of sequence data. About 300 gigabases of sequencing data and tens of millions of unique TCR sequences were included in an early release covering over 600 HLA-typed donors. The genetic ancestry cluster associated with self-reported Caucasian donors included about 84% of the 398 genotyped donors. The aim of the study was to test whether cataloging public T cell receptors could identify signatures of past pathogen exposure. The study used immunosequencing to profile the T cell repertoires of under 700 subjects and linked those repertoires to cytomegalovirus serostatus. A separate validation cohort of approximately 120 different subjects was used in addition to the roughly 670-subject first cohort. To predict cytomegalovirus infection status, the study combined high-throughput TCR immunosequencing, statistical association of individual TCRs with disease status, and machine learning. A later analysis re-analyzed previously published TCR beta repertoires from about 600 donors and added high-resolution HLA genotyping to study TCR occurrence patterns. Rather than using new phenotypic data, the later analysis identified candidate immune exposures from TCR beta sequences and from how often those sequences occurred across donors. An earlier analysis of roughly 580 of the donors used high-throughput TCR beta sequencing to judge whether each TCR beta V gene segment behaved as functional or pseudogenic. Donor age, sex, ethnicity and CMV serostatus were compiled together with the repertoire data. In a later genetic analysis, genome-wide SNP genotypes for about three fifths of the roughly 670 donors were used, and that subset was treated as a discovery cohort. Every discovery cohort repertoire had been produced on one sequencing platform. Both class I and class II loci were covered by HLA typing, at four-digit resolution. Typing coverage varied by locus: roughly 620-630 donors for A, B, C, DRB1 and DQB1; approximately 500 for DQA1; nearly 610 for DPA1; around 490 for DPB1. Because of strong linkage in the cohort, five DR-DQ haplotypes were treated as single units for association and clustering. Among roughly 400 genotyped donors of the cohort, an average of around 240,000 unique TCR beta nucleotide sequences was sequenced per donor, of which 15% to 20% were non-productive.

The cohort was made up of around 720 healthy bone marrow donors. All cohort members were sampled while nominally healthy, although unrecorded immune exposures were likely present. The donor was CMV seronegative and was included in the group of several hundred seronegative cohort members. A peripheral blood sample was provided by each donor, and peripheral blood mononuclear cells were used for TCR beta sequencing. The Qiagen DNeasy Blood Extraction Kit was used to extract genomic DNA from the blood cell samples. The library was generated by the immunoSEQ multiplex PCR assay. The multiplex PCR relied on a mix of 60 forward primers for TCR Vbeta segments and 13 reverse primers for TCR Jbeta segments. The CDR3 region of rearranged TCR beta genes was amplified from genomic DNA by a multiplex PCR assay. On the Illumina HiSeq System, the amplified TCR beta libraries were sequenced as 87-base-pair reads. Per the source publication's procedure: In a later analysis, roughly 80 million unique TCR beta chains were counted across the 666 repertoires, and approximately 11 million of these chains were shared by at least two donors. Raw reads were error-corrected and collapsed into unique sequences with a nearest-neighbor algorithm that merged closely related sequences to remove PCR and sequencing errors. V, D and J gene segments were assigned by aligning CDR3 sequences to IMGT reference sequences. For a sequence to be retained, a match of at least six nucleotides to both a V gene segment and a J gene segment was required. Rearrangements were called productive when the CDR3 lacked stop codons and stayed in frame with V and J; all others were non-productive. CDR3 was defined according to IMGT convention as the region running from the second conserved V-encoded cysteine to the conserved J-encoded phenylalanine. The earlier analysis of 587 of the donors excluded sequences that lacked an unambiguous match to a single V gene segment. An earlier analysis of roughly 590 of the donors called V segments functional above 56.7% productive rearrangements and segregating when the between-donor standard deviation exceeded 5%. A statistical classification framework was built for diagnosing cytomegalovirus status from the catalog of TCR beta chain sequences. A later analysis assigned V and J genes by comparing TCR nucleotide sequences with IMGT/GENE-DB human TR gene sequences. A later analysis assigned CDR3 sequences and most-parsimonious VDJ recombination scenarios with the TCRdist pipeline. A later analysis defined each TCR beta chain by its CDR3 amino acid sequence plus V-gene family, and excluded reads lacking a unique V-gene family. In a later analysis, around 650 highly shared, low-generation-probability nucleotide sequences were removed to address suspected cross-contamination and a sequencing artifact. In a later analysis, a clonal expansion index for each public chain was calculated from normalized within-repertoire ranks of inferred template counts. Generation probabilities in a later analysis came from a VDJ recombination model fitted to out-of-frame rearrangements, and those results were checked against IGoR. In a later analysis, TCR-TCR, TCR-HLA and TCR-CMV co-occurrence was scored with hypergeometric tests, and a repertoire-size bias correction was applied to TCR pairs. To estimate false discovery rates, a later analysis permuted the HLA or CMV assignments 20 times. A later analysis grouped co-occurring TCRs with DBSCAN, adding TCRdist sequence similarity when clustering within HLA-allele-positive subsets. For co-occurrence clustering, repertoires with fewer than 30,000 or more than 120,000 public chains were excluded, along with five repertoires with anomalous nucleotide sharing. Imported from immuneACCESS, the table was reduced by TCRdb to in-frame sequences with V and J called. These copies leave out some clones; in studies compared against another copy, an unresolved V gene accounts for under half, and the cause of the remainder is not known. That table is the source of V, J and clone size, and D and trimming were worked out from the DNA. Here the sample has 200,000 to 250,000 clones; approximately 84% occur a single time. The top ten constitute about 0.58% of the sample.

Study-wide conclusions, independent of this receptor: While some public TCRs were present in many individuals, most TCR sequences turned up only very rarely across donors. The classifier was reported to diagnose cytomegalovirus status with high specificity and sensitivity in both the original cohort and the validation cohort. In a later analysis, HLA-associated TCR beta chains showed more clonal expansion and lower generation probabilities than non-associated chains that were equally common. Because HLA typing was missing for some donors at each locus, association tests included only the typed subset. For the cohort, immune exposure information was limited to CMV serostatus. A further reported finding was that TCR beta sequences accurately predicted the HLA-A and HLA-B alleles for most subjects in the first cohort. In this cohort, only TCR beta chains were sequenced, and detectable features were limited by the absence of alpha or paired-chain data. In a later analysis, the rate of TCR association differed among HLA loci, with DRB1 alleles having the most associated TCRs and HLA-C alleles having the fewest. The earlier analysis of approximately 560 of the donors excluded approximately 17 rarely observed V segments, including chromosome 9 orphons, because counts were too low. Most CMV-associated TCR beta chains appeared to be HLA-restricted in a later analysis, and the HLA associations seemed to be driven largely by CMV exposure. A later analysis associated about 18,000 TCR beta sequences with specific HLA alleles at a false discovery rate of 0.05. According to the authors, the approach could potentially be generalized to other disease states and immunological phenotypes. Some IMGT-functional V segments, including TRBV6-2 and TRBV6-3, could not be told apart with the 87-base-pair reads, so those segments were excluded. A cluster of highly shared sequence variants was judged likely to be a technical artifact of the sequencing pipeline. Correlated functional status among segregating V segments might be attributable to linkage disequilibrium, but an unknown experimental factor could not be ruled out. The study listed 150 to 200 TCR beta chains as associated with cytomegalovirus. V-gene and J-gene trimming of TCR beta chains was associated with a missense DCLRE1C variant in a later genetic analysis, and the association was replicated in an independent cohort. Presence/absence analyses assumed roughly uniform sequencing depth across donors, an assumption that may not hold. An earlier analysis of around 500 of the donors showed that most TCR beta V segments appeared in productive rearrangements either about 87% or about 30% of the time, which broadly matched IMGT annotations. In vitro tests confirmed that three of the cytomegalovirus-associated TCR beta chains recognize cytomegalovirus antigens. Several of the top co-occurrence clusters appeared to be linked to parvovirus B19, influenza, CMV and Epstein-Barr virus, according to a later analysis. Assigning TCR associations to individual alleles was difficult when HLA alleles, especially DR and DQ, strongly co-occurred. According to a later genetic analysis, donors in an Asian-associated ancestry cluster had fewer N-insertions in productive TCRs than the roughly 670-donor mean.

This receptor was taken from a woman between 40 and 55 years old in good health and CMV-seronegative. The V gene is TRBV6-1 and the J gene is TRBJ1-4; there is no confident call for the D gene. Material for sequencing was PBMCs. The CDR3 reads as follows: CASVKTGLYNEKLFF. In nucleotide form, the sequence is TGTGCCAGCGTGAAAACTGGACTTTATAATGAAAAACTGTTTTTT.